The entry below gives a single T cell receptor (beta chain) sequence along with its context. The antigen is undetermined. Germline V gene data show CDR1 as SGHTA and CDR2 as FQGNSA. V lost 4 bases, J lost 2 bases, and 12 bases lay in between. The CDR3 totals 15 residues. The sample is drawn from a study of cytomegalovirus exposure and HLA in healthy donors. About the research overall: It was reported in a later analysis that the same platform had been used for the 110 or so validation repertoires as for the roughly 670 first-cohort repertoires.

Study-level findings and limits: Listed as cytomegalovirus-associated were around 160 TCR beta chains.

Here immunoSEQ multiplex PCR was the method, and the copy in TCRdb shows in-frame clones only, minus some. The data hold 95,000 to 150,000 clones, with 95% to 97% observed a single time. Donors were drawn from the approximately 130-subject validation cohort, separate from the approximately 670-subject first cohort. This clonotype was sampled from a man younger than 35 in good health and CMV-seronegative. V and J are TRBV7-2 and TRBJ2-1; TRBD2 might be the D (5 bases). Sequencing was done on a sample of PBMCs. DNA of the CDR3: TGTGCCAGCAGCTCCTTAGGGAGCACCTACAATGAGCAGTTCTTC. Translated: CASSSLGSTYNEQFF. The full variable domain, with the rest looked up from reference TRBV7-2 and TRBJ2-1, is GAGVSQSPSNKVTEKGKDVELRCDPISGHTALYWYRQSLGQGLEFLIYFQGNSAPDKSGLPSDRFSAERTGGSVSTLTIQRTQQEDSAVYLCASSSLGSTYNEQFFGPGTRLTVL.